Below are 22 T cell receptor beta chains sequenced from a single sample in a study of blood T cell repertoires in COVID-19 (dated by TCRdb to about 2020). Library preparation was by the immunoSEQ multiplex PCR assay. The clones in this table, taken by TCRdb from immuneACCESS, are in-frame only. Not every clone is retained; where verified, under half of the shortfall comes from an unresolved V gene, and the cause of the rest is unknown. The sample profile shows over 140,000 clones; around 82% of them were found once. The top ten clones comprise less than 4% of the sample. Sequences were obtained from peripheral blood. The receptors here all came from a woman aged 55 to 70 with acute or convalescent COVID-19.

The genes are TRBV9 and TRBJ2-3; TRBD2 is a possible D gene (5 bases). The CDR3 sequence is 15 residues long. From germline, CDR1 is SGDLS and CDR2 YYNGEE. V was cut by 4 bases and J by 0 bases, with 12 bases left in between. In nucleotides, the CDR3 is TGTGCCAGCAGCCGGGGTGGAGCTAGCACAGATACGCAGTATTTT. It translates to CASSRGGASTDTQYF.

This clone appeared a single time. In DNA, the CDR3 is TGTGCCAGCAGTTCGAAAGCACAGGGGTCCGCTATCGGTGGCTACACCTTC. This encodes CASSSKAQGSAIGGYTF. The V call is TRBV5-4, the J call TRBJ1-2; 7 positions agree with TRBD1. V lost 5 bases to trimming and J lost 7 bases; unmatched junction nucleotides: 20. CDR1 SGHNT and CDR2 YYREEE come from the germline V gene (reference sequence). The CDR3 spans 17 residues. The full variable domain, rest sourced from reference TRBV5-4 and TRBJ1-2, is ETGVTQSPTHLIKTRGQQVTLRCSSQSGHNTVSWYQQALGQGPQFIFQYYREEENGRGNFPPRFSGLQFPNYSSELNVNALELDDSALYLCASSSKAQGSAIGGYTFGSGTRLTVV.

This chain uses TRBV20-1 with TRBJ1-4, with no clear D. There are 15 residues in the CDR3. Germline CDR1 reads DFQATT; CDR2 reads SNEGSKA (reference sequence). V shed 3 bases and J shed 4 bases, with 15 bases lying between them. The CDR3 sequence: CSASMSGVDNEKLFF. CDR3 nucleotides: TGCAGTGCTAGTATGTCCGGGGTTGATAATGAAAAACTGTTTTTT.

The V call is TRBV11-2, the J call TRBJ1-6; D may be TRBD1 (5 bases). Germline loops: CDR1 SGHAT, CDR2 FQNNGV. V lost 3 bases to trimming and J lost 3 bases, with 12 bases between them. This CDR3 region has 16 residues. The CDR3, as DNA: TGTGCCAGCAGCTTCGCCAGGGCTGACTATAATTCACCCCTCCACTTT. This codes for CASSFARADYNSPLHF. Together with reference TRBV11-2 and TRBJ1-6, the CDR3 gives the full variable domain: EAGVAQSPRYKIIEKRQSVAFWCNPISGHATLYWYQQILGQGPKLLIQFQNNGVVDDSQLPKDRFSAERLKGVDSTLKIQPAKLEDSAVYLCASSFARADYNSPLHFGNGTRLTVT.

The chain couples TRBV9 to TRBJ2-7; 11 bases align to TRBD2. The V gene's germline CDR1 is SGDLS and CDR2 YYNGEE. The CDR3 consists of 17 residues. J was trimmed by 1 base and V by 3 bases; bases with no gene match: 9. The CDR3 nucleotides are TGTGCCAGCAGCGCCGGAGGGCTAGCGGGAGGATCCTACGAGCAGTACTTC. It translates to CASSAGGLAGGSYEQYF.

The rearrangement joins TRBV5-1 to TRBJ2-7; D not certain. Germline assignment: CDR1 SGHRS and CDR2 YFSETQ. The CDR3 loop spans 17 amino acids. Trimming pared 5 bases from V and 2 bases from J, leaving 23 bases between. This CDR3 reads CASSFPQVYSITYEQYF. In DNA form, the CDR3 reads TGCGCCAGCAGTTTTCCCCAAGTTTACTCTATTACCTACGAGCAGTACTTC.

The chain combines TRBV6-8 with TRBJ2-7; D perhaps matches TRBD2 (5 bases). V shed 6 bases and J shed 0 bases, with 30 bases lying between them. Germline CDR1 and CDR2: MNHGY and SAAAGT. The CDR3 length is 20 residues. The CDR3 DNA reads TGTGCCAGCAGCCACCCCTTTTATCAGGAGGTCTTTATCTACTCCTACGAGCAGTACTTC. Translated: CASSHPFYQEVFIYSYEQYF.

V gene TRBV29-1 combines with J gene TRBJ2-1, with 11 bases fitting TRBD2. CDR3 length: 13 amino acids. The germline CDR1 and CDR2 sequences are SQVTM and ANQGSEA. After removal of 6 bases from V and 7 bases from J, the junction contained 5 bases not matched to a gene. The CDR3, as DNA: TGCAGCGTCACTAGCGGGAGTGTGAATGAGCAGTTCTTC. Translation: CSVTSGSVNEQFF.

The chain carries TRBV19 and TRBJ1-2, with D hard to call. Trimming removed 6 bases at V and 3 bases at J, with 11 bases between. Germline CDR1 reads LNHDA; CDR2 reads SQIVND (reference sequence). This CDR3 is built from 13 residues. Here the CDR3 DNA reads TGTGCCAGTAGACTCAAGAATGACTATGGCTACACCTTC. This translates into CASRLKNDYGYTF. The full variable domain, completed using reference TRBV19 and TRBJ1-2, is DGGITQSPKYLFRKEGQNVTLSCEQNLNHDAMYWYRQDPGQGLRLIYYSQIVNDFQKGDIAEGYSVSREKKESFPLTVTSAQKNPTAFYLCASRLKNDYGYTFGSGTRLTVV.

The table lists this clone with a count of one. This chain uses TRBV27 with TRBJ1-1; D may be TRBD1 (5 bases). The germline V gene has CDR1 MNHEY and CDR2 SMNVEV (reference sequence). V lost 3 bases to trimming and J lost 5 bases, with 10 bases between them. There are 13 residues in the CDR3. The CDR3 spells CASSFRVLTEAFF. CDR3 coding DNA: TGTGCCAGCAGTTTCAGGGTGTTGACTGAAGCTTTCTTT.

Only one count was recorded for this clone. The chain joins TRBV30 to TRBJ1-1; D is ambiguous. V lost 0 bases, J lost 5 bases, and 10 bases lay in between. The V gene's germline CDR1 is GTSNPN and CDR2 SVGIG (reference sequence). The CDR3 runs to 13 residues. The CDR3 nucleotides are TGTGCCTGGAGTGTGGGCAGCCGGACTGAAGCTTTCTTT. Encoded protein: CAWSVGSRTEAFF.

The rearrangement joins TRBV11-2 to TRBJ1-2; no definite D call. CDR1 SGHAT and CDR2 FQNNGV come from the germline V gene. This CDR3 spans 12 amino acids. Trimming stripped 3 bases from V and 7 bases from J, with 9 bases between. CDR3 DNA: TGTGCCAGCAGCTTCGAGGGAGGTGGCTACACCTTC. It yields the protein CASSFEGGGYTF. The variable domain in full, completed from reference TRBV11-2 and TRBJ1-2, reads EAGVAQSPRYKIIEKRQSVAFWCNPISGHATLYWYQQILGQGPKLLIQFQNNGVVDDSQLPKDRFSAERLKGVDSTLKIQPAKLEDSAVYLCASSFEGGGYTFGSGTRLTVV.

The chain couples TRBV5-1 to TRBJ2-1; TRBD2 matches 10 bases. The V gene's germline CDR1 is SGHRS and CDR2 YFSETQ. Trimming cost V 0 bases and J 5 bases; bases outside gene matches: 5. The CDR3 covers 16 residues. In DNA, the CDR3 is TGCGCCAGCAGCTTGGTCACTAGCGGGACTAACAATGAGCAGTTCTTC. As protein: CASSLVTSGTNNEQFF.

V usage is TRBV6-5 and J usage is TRBJ2-1, with 14 bases fitting TRBD2. This CDR3 comprises 16 residues. CDR1 and CDR2 from the germline V gene are MNHEY and SVGAGI. J gave up 6 bases and V 2 bases, and 3 bases lay outside the gene matches. The CDR3 is CASSYLGLAGGNEQFF. As DNA, the CDR3 is TGTGCCAGCAGTTACCTAGGACTAGCGGGAGGCAATGAGCAGTTCTTC.

The CDR3 loop is CASSFGYEQYF. CDR3 bases: TGTGCCAGCAGTTTCGGCTACGAGCAGTACTTC. The chain employs TRBV27 and TRBJ2-7, with D hard to call. Germline assignment: CDR1 MNHEY and CDR2 SMNVEV (reference sequence). The CDR3 sequence is 11 residues long. V shed 3 bases and J shed 3 bases, with 3 bases lying between them.

The V and J genes are TRBV9 and TRBJ2-5, with D maybe TRBD1 (5 bases). The ends were cut back, 0 bases at V and 1 base at J, with 13 bases in the middle. The germline V gene has CDR1 SGDLS and CDR2 YYNGEE. The CDR3 spans 16 residues. CDR3 coding DNA: TGTGCCAGCAGCGTAGAGGCAGGGATGGCCCAAGAGACCCAGTACTTC. Protein: CASSVEAGMAQETQYF. The entire variable domain, with the rest obtained from reference TRBV9 and TRBJ2-5, is as follows: DSGVTQTPKHLITATGQRVTLRCSPRSGDLSVYWYQQSLDQGLQFLIQYYNGEERAKGNILERFSAQQFPDLHSELNLSSLELGDSALYFCASSVEAGMAQETQYFGPGTRLLVL.

This sequence joins TRBV11-3 and TRBJ2-3; the D is unclear. Deletions cut 5 bases from V and 1 base from J, with 16 bases between. The CDR3 contains 16 residues. The V gene's germline CDR1 is SGHNT and CDR2 YENEEA. CDR3 sequence: CASSPDTFGRTDTQYF. DNA of the CDR3: TGTGCCAGCAGCCCTGACACGTTCGGCCGCACAGATACGCAGTATTTT.

The chain links TRBV12-3 or TRBV12-4 to TRBJ2-1; weak D call: TRBD1 (6 bases). The CDR3 sequence is 12 residues long. Trimming stripped 3 bases from V and 9 bases from J, with 9 bases between. In DNA form, the CDR3 reads TGTGCCAGCAGTTTCAGGGGCTCTGAGCAGTTCTTC. Its translation: CASSFRGSEQFF.

Worth noting for this clone: One end of the junction fails to match germline, which may point to a read error. The gene calls are TRBV19 and TRBJ1-2; tentatively, D is TRBD1 (5 bases). The CDR3 sequence is 14 residues long. Germline-derived CDR1 and CDR2 are LNHDA and SQIVND (reference sequence). The CDR3 sequence is CASSIDQNRPRVSF. The DNA of the CDR3 is TGTGCCAGTAGTATAGACCAGAACAGGCCCAGGGTCTCCTTC.

This chain uses TRBV28 with TRBJ1-3; 7 nucleotides line up with TRBD1. V was pared by 6 bases and J by 4 bases, with 6 bases of the junction left unmatched. The CDR3 is made up of 14 amino acids. Germline V CDR1 and CDR2: MDHEN, SYDVKM. The CDR3 region is CASRQGNKGNTIYF. The CDR3 region has the DNA TGTGCCAGCAGACAGGGGAACAAGGGAAACACCATATATTTT.

This sequence joins TRBV28 and TRBJ1-1, with D unresolved. V was shortened by 9 bases and J by 2 bases, with 16 bases between the two germline ends. The CDR3 spans 14 residues. Germline assignment: CDR1 MDHEN and CDR2 SYDVKM. In DNA form, the CDR3 reads TGTGCCAGTAGCGCGACCCCCATTAACACTGAAGCTTTCTTT. Translating it yields CASSATPINTEAFF.

The V call is TRBV30, the J call TRBJ2-1; 8 positions agree with TRBD2. Germline V gene data show CDR1 as GTSNPN and CDR2 as SVGIG (reference sequence). Trimming took 8 bases from V and 4 from J; bases not matched to a gene: 7. The CDR3 runs to 13 residues. The CDR3 DNA is TGTGCCCGGAATATAGCGGGATACAATGAGCAGTTCTTC. It is translated as CARNIAGYNEQFF.